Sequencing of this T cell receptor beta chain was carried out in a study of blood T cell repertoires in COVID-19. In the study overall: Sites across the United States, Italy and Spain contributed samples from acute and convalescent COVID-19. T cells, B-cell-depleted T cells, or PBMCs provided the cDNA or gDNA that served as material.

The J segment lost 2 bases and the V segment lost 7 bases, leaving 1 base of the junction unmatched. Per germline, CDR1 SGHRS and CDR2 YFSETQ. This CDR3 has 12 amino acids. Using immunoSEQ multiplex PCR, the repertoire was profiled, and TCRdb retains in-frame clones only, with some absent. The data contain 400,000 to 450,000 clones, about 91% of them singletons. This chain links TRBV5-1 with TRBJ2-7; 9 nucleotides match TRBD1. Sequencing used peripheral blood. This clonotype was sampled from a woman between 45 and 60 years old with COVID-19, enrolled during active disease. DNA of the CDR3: TGCGCCAGCGGACAGGGGACCTACGAGCAGTACTTC. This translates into CASGQGTYEQYF.